This TCR beta chain was captured in a study of STAT5B mutations in CD4+ large granular lymphocyte leukemia. On this clone: Its antigen is not identified.

Germline V gene sequence: CDR1 MNHEY, CDR2 SMNVEV (reference sequence). V trimming: 3 bases; J trimming: 4 bases; junction bases outside the gene matches: 15. The CDR3 covers 19 residues. General study results and limits: TRBV06-family usage was enriched in top patient clones (8/27) versus controls (2/35).

This table comes from immunoSEQ multiplex PCR, and its TCRdb copy is limited to in-frame clones, with some not included. The sample includes tens of thousands of clones, roughly 80% of them seen just once. The rearrangement uses TRBV27 and TRBJ2-1; 10 nucleotides match TRBD2. This clonotype originated in a human donor in good health. Sequencing used CD4+ T cells from blood buffy coats. DNA for the CDR3: TGTGCCAGCAGTTTCCGTCTAGCGGGAGAGGGGAGGATGTACAATGAGCAGTTCTTC. Translation gives CASSFRLAGEGRMYNEQFF.